The T cell receptor beta chain under discussion was sequenced for a study of a mutant IDH1 vaccine in newly diagnosed glioma (dated by TCRdb to the early 2020s). Some background on the complete study: Eight vaccinations were administered to patients in weeks 1, 3, 5, 7, 11, 15, 19 and 23, corresponding to visits V03 through V10. Vaccination started 4-6 weeks after radiotherapy alone, or was given together with temozolomide cycles in the groups whose treatment included chemotherapy. The roughly 33 treated patients were about 60% male and around 38% female, with a mean age of approximately 40 years. Before enrollment, most patients had been given radiochemotherapy with temozolomide as standard therapy, while the rest had received either radiotherapy alone or temozolomide alone. Six visits were used for peripheral blood collection: V03 (baseline), V05, V07, V10, V12 and V13. For exploratory analyses, longitudinal TCRB deep sequencing was carried out in more than 20 treated patients wherever samples were available. Study-level results and caveats: The authors noted that analyses of patient blood samples could not be reproduced because of sample limitations. Across multiple MHC alleles, vaccine-induced immune responses were seen in roughly 93% of patients. Changes in the top peripheral T cell clonotypes picked up by TCRB sequencing did not appear to be linked to pseudoprogression. Availability determined which PBMC samples were chosen for TCRB deep sequencing.

Based on the germline V gene (reference sequence), the CDR1 and CDR2 sequences are MNHNY and SVGAGI. From the cysteine through the phenylalanine, the CDR3 covers 13 amino acids. Only CDR3 DNA is held: 39 bases, read in frame from base 1. V loses 2 bases of germline sequence and J loses 7 bases, and the interval between the two ends is 8 bases. A remark on this clone: Its antigen is unknown. The input lacks base qualities; no much larger clone sits a single base away.

Library generation was performed with the immunoSEQ multiplex PCR assay. Rearranged TCR beta chain sequences were amplified using the hsTCRB Kit according to the manufacturer's protocol. An Illumina MiSeq was used to sequence the TCRB libraries. Per the original workflow: The proprietary platform of the kit vendor was used for demultiplexing, trimming and gene mapping. TCRdb limited this immuneACCESS table to in-frame rearrangements with V and J called. A share of clones is missing; checked studies link under half to unresolved V genes, and the rest is unexplained. V and J calls and clone size follow that table, whereas D and trimming were derived from the DNA. For this sample there are 50,000 to 65,000 clones; around 81% appear just once. The ten top clones hold approximately 3.6% of the sample. The label giving this sample's time point can be read as: week 5, during vaccination. A 20-mer mutant IDH1 peptide at 300 micrograms in Montanide made up each vaccine dose, which was injected subcutaneously together with topical imiquimod. Donors had newly diagnosed WHO grade 3 or 4 IDH1-mutant astrocytomas with loss of nuclear ATRX. The samples were drawn from NOA16, a multicentre, single-arm, open-label phase I trial in Germany that tested a mutant IDH1 peptide vaccine in humans for the first time. Genomic DNA for TCRB sequencing was extracted from EDTA blood using the DNeasy Blood and Tissue Kit.

The source of this sequence is a man aged 25-45 years with glioma. The sample here was PBMCs, taken from a glioma patient whose treatment included an IDH1 peptide vaccine. The V and J genes are TRBV6-6 and TRBJ2-2; the D gene assignment is ambiguous. The DNA sequence follows: TGTGCCAGCAGTTACAGGGCAAACGGGGAGCTGTTTTTT. Its coded protein is CASSYRANGELFF.